A single sample gave rise to the 26 T cell receptor beta chains below, sequenced in a study of OX40 agonist ivuxolimab in advanced cancers. The library was made by the immunoSEQ multiplex PCR assay. TCRdb obtained this table from immuneACCESS and retained in-frame rearrangements with V and J assigned. These tables miss some clones; where compared with another copy, unresolved V genes account for less than half of the shortfall, and the remainder is unexplained. In this sample the table shows tens of thousands of clones, roughly 88% of which occur a single time. Together, the top ten hold roughly 0.71% of the sample. Sequenced material: CD4+ or CD8+ T cells sorted from blood, taken in a trial of the OX40 agonist ivuxolimab. The receptors were sampled from an adult with an advanced solid tumor such as melanoma, head and neck, liver or kidney cancer.

The chain is built from TRBV18 and TRBJ1-1, with 9 positions matching TRBD1. The V gene's germline CDR1 is KGHSH and CDR2 LQKENI. The CDR3 has 15 amino acids. After removal of 3 bases from V and 3 bases from J, the junction contained 5 bases not matched to a gene. CDR3 nucleotides: TGTGCCAGCTCACCCCAACAGGGGGCTGACACTGAAGCTTTCTTT. This gives the protein CASSPQQGADTEAFF.

This chain's CDR3 is CAWSPGTVGDQPQHF. CDR3 DNA: TGTGCCTGGAGCCCCGGGACAGTTGGGGATCAGCCCCAGCATTTT. V is TRBV30 and J is TRBJ1-5; 7 nucleotides match TRBD1. Per germline, CDR1 GTSNPN and CDR2 SVGIG (reference sequence). This CDR3 has 15 amino acids. V shed 3 bases and J 5 bases; nucleotides not matched to a gene: 10.

This clone was recorded a few times. The chain is built from TRBV6-6 and TRBJ1-1; D call uncertain. The CDR3 is 13 amino acids. The germline V gene has CDR1 MNHNY and CDR2 SVGAGI (reference sequence). V was clipped by 3 bases and J by 1 base, with 6 bases between them. CDR3 coding DNA: TGTGCCAGCAGTTATCTCAGGAACACTGAAGCTTTCTTT. Encoded protein: CASSYLRNTEAFF.

The rearrangement links TRBV6-5 to TRBJ1-3; 9 positions agree with TRBD1. Germline V CDR1 and CDR2: MNHEY, SVGAGI. With V trimmed by 6 bases and J by 5 bases, 5 bases remained unmatched. The CDR3 extends over 14 amino acids. DNA of the CDR3: TGTGCCAGCAGCCCCGGGACAGGGAGAAACACCATATATTTT. Translation gives CASSPGTGRNTIYF.

CDR3 DNA sequence: TGTGCCAGCTCACCAAAGGGGTCGGGTGGAGATACGCAGTATTTT. Amino acid sequence: CASSPKGSGGDTQYF. The chain combines TRBV18 with TRBJ2-3, with D perhaps matching TRBD1 (5 bases). Trimming shortened V by 2 bases and J by 5 bases, and 14 bases separated the two germline ends. This CDR3 is built from 15 residues. Per the germline V gene, CDR1 is KGHSH and CDR2 is LQKENI.

The V call is TRBV6-1, the J call TRBJ1-1; D is perhaps TRBD1 (5 bases). Germline values: CDR1 MNHNS, CDR2 SASEGT. The CDR3 runs to 15 residues. Trimming removed 2 bases from V and 4 bases from J, with 14 bases in between. CDR3 amino acids: CASSERGGGRTEAFF. The CDR3 DNA reads as TGTGCCAGCAGTGAAAGGGGAGGAGGGCGCACTGAAGCTTTCTTT.

The rearrangement uses TRBV6-5 and TRBJ1-4; maybe TRBD1 (6 bases). CDR3 length equals 14 residues. V dropped 5 bases and J dropped 5 bases, with 12 bases sitting between them. Germline V CDR1 and CDR2: MNHEY, SVGAGI. For the CDR3, the DNA is TGTGCCAGCAGTACGGGGGCCAGAAATGAAAAACTGTTTTTT. Amino acids: CASSTGARNEKLFF.

V and J are TRBV18 and TRBJ2-3; the D is unclear. The CDR3 runs to 12 residues. The germline V gene has CDR1 KGHSH and CDR2 LQKENI. The V and J ends lost 2 bases and 6 bases respectively, with 6 bases between them. CDR3 sequence: CASSPYPDTQYF. The CDR3 nucleotides read TGTGCCAGCTCACCATATCCTGATACGCAGTATTTT.

The chain uses TRBV9 and TRBJ2-1; 9 nucleotides line up with TRBD2. J lost 8 bases, V lost 0 bases, and 12 bases had no gene match. This CDR3 has 17 residues. The germline V gene has CDR1 SGDLS and CDR2 YYNGEE. The CDR3 sequence is CASSVAPASGRSDEQFF. CDR3 nucleotides: TGTGCCAGCAGCGTAGCCCCCGCCAGCGGGAGGAGTGATGAGCAGTTCTTC.

This clone has a single count. The V gene is TRBV7-2, the J gene TRBJ2-2, with 7 bases aligning to TRBD1. V was clipped by 2 bases and J by 7 bases; unmatched bases: 4. Germline lookup yields CDR1 SGHTA and CDR2 FQGNSA. The CDR3 covers 14 residues. The CDR3 loop is CASSLRQGNGELFF. For the CDR3, the DNA is TGTGCCAGCAGCTTACGACAGGGAAACGGGGAGCTGTTTTTT.

The J gene is TRBJ1-1, the V gene TRBV5-4; D is uncertain. Germline V gene data show CDR1 as SGHNT and CDR2 as YYREEE (reference sequence). The germline V and J ends were trimmed by 0 bases and 1 base, with 7 bases remaining between them. The CDR3 totals 14 residues. Written as DNA, the CDR3 is TGTGCCAGCAGCTTGGGGCGGCAGAACACTGAAGCTTTCTTT. It encodes CASSLGRQNTEAFF.

The J gene is TRBJ1-1, the V gene TRBV5-1; the D gene is possibly TRBD1 (6 bases). The germline CDR1 and CDR2 sequences are SGHRS and YFSETQ. Deletions cut 4 bases from V and 1 base from J, with 8 bases between. There are 13 residues in the CDR3. The CDR3 nucleotides are TGCGCCAGCAGCCAACAGGGGAACACTGAAGCTTTCTTT. Amino acid sequence: CASSQQGNTEAFF.

The chain couples TRBV7-2 to TRBJ2-3; 7 bases agree with TRBD1. V shed 5 bases and J 0 bases; nucleotides not matched to a gene: 8. CDR1 is SGHTA and CDR2 is FQGNSA in the germline V gene. CDR3 length: 16 amino acids. The CDR3 region is CASSLRQGLSTDTQYF. CDR3 DNA: TGTGCCAGCAGCCTACGACAGGGCCTCAGCACAGATACGCAGTATTTT.

This clone appeared a single time. V gene TRBV6-5 combines with J gene TRBJ1-3; D unresolved. Trimming took off 5 bases at V and 0 bases at J, with 11 bases between the two ends. The germline CDR1 and CDR2 sequences are MNHEY and SVGAGI. The CDR3 is made up of 15 amino acids. The CDR3 DNA follows: TGTGCCAGCAGTGCCGACCGTTACTCTGGAAACACCATATATTTT. It specifies CASSADRYSGNTIYF.

The chain has TRBV18 and TRBJ2-5; D not certain. CDR1 and CDR2 from the germline V gene are KGHSH and LQKENI. The V and J ends lost 2 bases and 3 bases respectively, with 10 bases between them. The CDR3 spans 14 residues. CDR3 loop: CASSPGVTKETQYF. CDR3 in DNA: TGTGCCAGCTCACCAGGAGTTACCAAAGAGACCCAGTACTTC. Full variable domain (missing parts from reference TRBV18 and TRBJ2-5): NAGVMQNPRHLVRRRGQEARLRCSPMKGHSHVYWYRQLPEEGLKFMVYLQKENIIDESGMPKERFSAEFPKEGPSILRIQQVVRGDSAAYFCASSPGVTKETQYFGPGTRLLVL.

This clone was picked up a small number of times. V usage is TRBV9 and J usage is TRBJ1-1; tentatively, D is TRBD1 (5 bases). Germline V lookup: CDR1 SGDLS, CDR2 YYNGEE. The CDR3 totals 15 residues. V gave up 3 bases and J gave up 3 bases, with 15 bases separating them. CDR3 nucleotides: TGTGCCAGCAGCGCCTACACAGGATCGGACACTGAAGCTTTCTTT. Protein sequence: CASSAYTGSDTEAFF.

V and J are TRBV11-3 and TRBJ2-1; TRBD2 aligns across 7 bases. CDR3 length: 16 residues. J lost 7 bases, V lost 0 bases, and 9 bases had no gene match. Germline V gives CDR1 SGHNT, CDR2 YENEEA. The CDR3 bases are TGTGCCAGCAGCTTAGATCGGGCGGGAGCTTCGAATGAGCAGTTCTTC. As protein: CASSLDRAGASNEQFF.

V gene TRBV10-3 combines with J gene TRBJ1-5; TRBD1 is a possible D gene (5 bases). Trimming took 8 bases from V and 1 from J, leaving 9 bases between them. The CDR3 has 13 amino acids. Germline V gene sequence: CDR1 ENHRY, CDR2 SYGVKD. CDR3 sequence (DNA): TGTGCCATCGGATGGGACAGCAATCAGCCCCAGCATTTT. It encodes CAIGWDSNQPQHF.

The chain combines TRBV11-2 with TRBJ2-1; the D is unclear. Germline V gene sequence: CDR1 SGHAT, CDR2 FQNNGV. The CDR3 length is 12 residues. The V and J ends lost 0 bases and 8 bases respectively, with 5 bases between them. Here the CDR3 DNA reads TGTGCCAGCAGCTTAGATGGGCATGAGCAGTTCTTC. It codes for CASSLDGHEQFF. The whole variable domain, filled in from reference TRBV11-2 and TRBJ2-1, reads EAGVAQSPRYKIIEKRQSVAFWCNPISGHATLYWYQQILGQGPKLLIQFQNNGVVDDSQLPKDRFSAERLKGVDSTLKIQPAKLEDSAVYLCASSLDGHEQFFGPGTRLTVL.

The chain links TRBV10-3 to TRBJ2-3; 7 positions match TRBD1. This CDR3 region has 14 residues. V was pared by 2 bases and J by 5 bases, with 4 bases of the junction left unmatched. The germline V gene encodes CDR1 ENHRY and CDR2 SYGVKD. For the CDR3, the DNA is TGTGCCATCAGTGAGGGGCAGGGGGTAGATACGCAGTATTTT. This gives the protein CAISEGQGVDTQYF.

Of note for this clone: The identical CDR3 is also encoded by other nucleotide sequences in the sample. This chain uses TRBV29-1 with TRBJ1-1; 8 bases match TRBD1. V trimming: 7 bases; J trimming: 3 bases; junction bases outside the gene matches: 4. Germline CDR1 and CDR2: SQVTM and ANQGSEA. The CDR3 covers 12 residues. CDR3 DNA: TGCAGCGCTGACAGGGGTGACACTGAAGCTTTCTTT. It codes for CSADRGDTEAFF.

The chain couples TRBV5-1 to TRBJ2-7; D is perhaps TRBD1 (6 bases). Germline assignment: CDR1 SGHRS and CDR2 YFSETQ. The V and J ends lost 0 bases and 5 bases respectively, with 12 bases between them. This CDR3 has 14 residues. In DNA, the CDR3 is TGCGCCAGCAGCTTGGGACAGGTGGGCAACGAGCAGTACTTC. Encoded protein: CASSLGQVGNEQYF. Full variable domain (remainder filled in from reference TRBV5-1 and TRBJ2-7): KAGVTQTPRYLIKTRGQQVTLSCSPISGHRSVSWYQQTPGQGLQFLFEYFSETQRNKGNFPGRFSGRQFSNSRSEMNVSTLELGDSALYLCASSLGQVGNEQYFGPGTRLTVT.

The rearrangement links TRBV9 to TRBJ2-1; maybe TRBD1 (6 bases). Germline V gene sequence: CDR1 SGDLS, CDR2 YYNGEE. Trimming shortened V by 0 bases and J by 7 bases, and 11 bases separated the two germline ends. This CDR3 comprises 14 residues. Here the CDR3 DNA reads TGTGCCAGCAGCGTAGATCAGGGGAGAAATGAGCAGTTCTTC. Translation: CASSVDQGRNEQFF.

This chain connects TRBV11-2 to TRBJ2-5; weak D call: TRBD2 (5 bases). Between the trimmed V and J ends, which lost 1 base and 2 bases, there was a span of 11 bases. The CDR3 covers 15 residues. Germline-derived CDR1 and CDR2 are SGHAT and FQNNGV. As DNA, the CDR3 is TGTGCCAGCAGCTTAGGAGGGCGGTTTCAAGAGACCCAGTACTTC. The encoded protein is CASSLGGRFQETQYF.

This rearrangement joins TRBV7-9 to TRBJ2-5, with 9 bases fitting TRBD1. Germline trimming cut 1 base from V and 2 bases from J; bases unmatched to any gene: 5. Germline CDR1 is SEHNR and CDR2 is FQNEAQ (reference sequence). There are 16 residues in the CDR3. The chain's CDR3 is CASSLDTGGGQETQYF. The CDR3 coding sequence is TGTGCCAGCAGCTTAGACACAGGGGGCGGGCAAGAGACCCAGTACTTC.

V and J are TRBV28 and TRBJ2-3; 9 nucleotides align to TRBD2. V trimming: 4 bases; J trimming: 4 bases; junction bases outside the gene matches: 6. Germline V gene lookup returns CDR1 MDHEN and CDR2 SYDVKM. The CDR3 sequence is 15 residues long. This chain's CDR3 is CASSWEREAADTQYF. The CDR3 DNA sequence: TGTGCCAGCAGTTGGGAGCGGGAGGCAGCAGATACGCAGTATTTT.